The 2 T cell receptor beta chains below come from one sample, sequenced in a study of monozygotic twins with inflammatory bowel disease. TCRdb re-called the 5' RACE reads and catalogs CDR3 proteins one per entry, DNA excluded. This table lists over 120,000 distinct CDR3 sequences. Sequencing was done on a sample of blood. The source is a human donor with ulcerative colitis or Crohn's disease, or a healthy co-twin of an affected twin (not recorded which).

The chain recombines TRBV5-6 with TRBJ2-1; the TRBD2 assignment by TCRdb is unverifiable without DNA. Germline V lookup: CDR1 SGHDT, CDR2 YYEEEE. The CDR3 extends over 17 amino acids. CDR3 sequence reads: CASSLLEGSSSYNEQFF.

The chain carries TRBV3-1 and TRBJ1-4. The germline V gene has CDR1 LGHDT and CDR2 YNNKEL (reference sequence). The CDR3 is 14 amino acids. This CDR3 is CASSTGPGGEKLFF.